This T cell receptor (beta chain) was sequenced during a study of blood T cell repertoires in COVID-19. Study summary: Sources were T cells, B-cell-depleted T cells, or PBMCs; the material itself was cDNA or gDNA.

Measured with immunoSEQ multiplex PCR; TCRdb has only the in-frame clones, and not every one. The sample shows more than 85,000 clones, about 72% of them seen only once. The CDR3 loop spans 11 amino acids. Germline CDR1 reads SGHRS; CDR2 reads YFSETQ. Trimming stripped 4 bases from V and 4 bases from J, with 6 bases between. Sequenced input: peripheral blood. J is TRBJ2-7 and V is TRBV5-1; D remains ambiguous. The source is a woman aged 55-70 years with acute or convalescent COVID-19. The CDR3 DNA follows: TGCGCCAGCAGCGAAGCTTACGAGCAGTACTTC. Protein product: CASSEAYEQYF.